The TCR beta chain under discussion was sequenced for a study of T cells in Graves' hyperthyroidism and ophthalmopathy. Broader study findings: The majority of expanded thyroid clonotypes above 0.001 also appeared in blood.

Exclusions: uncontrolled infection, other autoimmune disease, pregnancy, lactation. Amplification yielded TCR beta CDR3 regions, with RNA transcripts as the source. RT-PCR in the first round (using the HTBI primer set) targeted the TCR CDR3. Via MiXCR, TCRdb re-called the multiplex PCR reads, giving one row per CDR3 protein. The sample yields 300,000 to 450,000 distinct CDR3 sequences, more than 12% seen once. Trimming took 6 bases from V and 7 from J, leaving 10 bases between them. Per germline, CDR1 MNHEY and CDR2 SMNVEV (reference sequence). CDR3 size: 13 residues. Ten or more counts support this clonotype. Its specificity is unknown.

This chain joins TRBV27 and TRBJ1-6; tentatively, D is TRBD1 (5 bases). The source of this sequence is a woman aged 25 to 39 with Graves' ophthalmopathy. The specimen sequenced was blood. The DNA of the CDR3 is TGTGCCAGCAGCCTTGGGGGGAATTCACCCCTCCACTTT. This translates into CASSLGGNSPLHF.